The following is a T cell receptor beta chain sequence with its context. Its antigen remains undetermined. Nothing much larger sits one base from this clone, and base qualities are not available. This specimen belongs to a study of OX40 agonist ivuxolimab in advanced cancers. About the full investigation: Ivuxolimab was an agonistic, fully human IgG2 monoclonal antibody directed against OX40 (CD134), a costimulatory receptor. Intravenous ivuxolimab was administered to patients every 2 weeks at six dose levels: 0.01, 0.1, 0.3, 1.5, 3 and 10 mg/kg. Among the approximately 54 dose-escalation patients, some 20 had hepatocellular carcinoma, 15 or so melanoma, 9 renal cell carcinoma and 9 head and neck cancer. In the dose-escalation cohort, roughly 80% of patients were male, and the mean age was roughly 60 years, with a range of about 23 to 85. Prior anti-PD-1, anti-PD-L1 or anti-CTLA-4 therapy was permitted, and roughly two fifths of dose-escalation patients had received checkpoint inhibitors. Three dose-escalation patients achieved partial responses, one with hepatocellular carcinoma and two with cutaneous melanoma. The point of sequencing TCRbeta in the periphery was to test whether ivuxolimab changed TCR sequence diversity and drove clonal T-cell expansion. The paper covers the monotherapy dose-escalation part of the phase I ivuxolimab trial, which included N ≈ 57 patients.

Genomic DNA was extracted from sorted cells for sequencing of the TCRbeta CDR3 region. The immunoSEQ Assay was used for sequencing of TCRbeta CDR3 regions. As stored in TCRdb, this immuneACCESS dataset retains in-frame rearrangements with V and J assigned. A fraction of the clones does not appear; measured against another copy, unresolved V genes explain less than half of the discrepancy, and the remainder lacks a known reason. The sample data list about 66,000 clones, and about 81% of these were observed just once. The biggest ten clones account for approximately 5% of the sample. Patients with autoimmune disease history or receiving systemic immunosuppression were excluded from the trial. Peripheral blood for TCR sequencing was collected from all dose cohorts at baseline, on cycle 4 day 1, and on cycle 7 day 1. Samples came from an open-label, multicenter, first-in-human phase I dose-escalation trial of ivuxolimab. Adults with locally advanced or metastatic melanoma, renal cell carcinoma, hepatocellular carcinoma or head and neck squamous cell carcinoma were enrolled in the trial. Before TCR sequencing, CD4+ T cells and CD8+ T cells were sorted from peripheral blood as separate populations.

V gives up 3 bases and J gives up 3 bases, and the segment between their germline ends measures 8 bases. From a lookup of the germline V gene, CDR1 and CDR2 are KGHSH and LQKENI. Its CDR3 holds 13 amino acids, cysteine through phenylalanine. Of all the DNA, just the CDR3 is kept, 39 bases in frame from base 1. Summary of the overall study and its limitations: Low levels of normalized T-cell clonal expansion were also shown by some nonresponding patients. On average, CD8+ T cells showed more expanded clones than CD4+ T cells after ivuxolimab. Partial responders in the 0.1-3.0 mg/kg groups had among the lowest normalized peripheral clonal expansion, especially among CD8+ T cells. Which antigens the clonally expanded peripheral T cells were specific for was not determined. At doses from 0.1 to 3.0 mg/kg, clonal expansion was seen in both CD4+ and CD8+ blood T cells between baseline and week 6.

The V gene is TRBV18 and the J gene is TRBJ2-5; the D gene is perhaps TRBD1, from 5 matching bases. The receptor's source is an adult with an advanced solid tumor such as melanoma, head and neck, liver or kidney cancer. The material sequenced was CD4+ or CD8+ T cells sorted from blood, taken in a trial of the OX40 agonist ivuxolimab. The encoded CDR3 is CASSPTVKETQYF. The DNA sequence follows: TGTGCCAGCTCACCGACAGTAAAAGAGACCCAGTACTTC.